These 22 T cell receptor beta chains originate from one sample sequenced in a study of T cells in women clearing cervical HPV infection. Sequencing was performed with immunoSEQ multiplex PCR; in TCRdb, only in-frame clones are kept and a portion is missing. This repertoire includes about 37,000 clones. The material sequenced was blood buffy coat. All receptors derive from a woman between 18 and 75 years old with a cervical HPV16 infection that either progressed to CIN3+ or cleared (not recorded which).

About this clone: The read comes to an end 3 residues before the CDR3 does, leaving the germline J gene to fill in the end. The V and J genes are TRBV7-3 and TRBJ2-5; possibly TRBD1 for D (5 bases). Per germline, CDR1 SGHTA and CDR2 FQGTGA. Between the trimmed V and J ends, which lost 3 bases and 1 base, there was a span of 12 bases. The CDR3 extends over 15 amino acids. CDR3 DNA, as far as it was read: TGTGCCAGCAGCTTGGGGCAGGGAACCCAAGAGACC. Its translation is CASSLGQGTQET. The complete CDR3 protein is CASSLGQGTQETQYF.

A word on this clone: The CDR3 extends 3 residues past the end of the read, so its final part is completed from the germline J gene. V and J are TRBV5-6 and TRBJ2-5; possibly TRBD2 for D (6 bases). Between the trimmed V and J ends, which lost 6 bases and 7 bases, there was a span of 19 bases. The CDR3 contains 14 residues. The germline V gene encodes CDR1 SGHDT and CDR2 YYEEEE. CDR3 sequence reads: CASTLVRGGGTQYF. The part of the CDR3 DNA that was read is TGTGCCAGCACCCTAGTAAGGGGAGGCGGGACC.

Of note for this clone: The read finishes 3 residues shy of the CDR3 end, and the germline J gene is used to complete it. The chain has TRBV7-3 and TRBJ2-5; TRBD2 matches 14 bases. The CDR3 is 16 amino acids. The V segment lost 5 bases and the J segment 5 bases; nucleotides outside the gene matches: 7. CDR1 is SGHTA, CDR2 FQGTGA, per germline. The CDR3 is CASSARLAGGWETQYF. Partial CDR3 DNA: TGTGCCAGCAGCGCCCGACTAGCGGGGGGGTGGGAGACC.

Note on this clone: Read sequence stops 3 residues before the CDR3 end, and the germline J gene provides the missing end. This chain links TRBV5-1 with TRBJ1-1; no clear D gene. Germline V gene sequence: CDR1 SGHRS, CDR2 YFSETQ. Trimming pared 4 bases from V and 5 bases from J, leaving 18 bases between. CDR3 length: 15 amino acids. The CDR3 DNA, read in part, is TGCGCCAGCAGCGGATCGGTAGGTGTAGGGACTGAA. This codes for CASSGSVGVGTE. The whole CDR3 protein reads CASSGSVGVGTEAFF.

CDR3 DNA, as far as it was read: TGTGCCAGCAGTTTCAGCGGAGGAACCTACGAG. Its protein is CASSFSGGTYE. The CDR3 in its entirety is CASSFSGGTYEQYF. The rearrangement links TRBV12-3 or TRBV12-4 to TRBJ2-7; D perhaps matches TRBD2 (5 bases). The read halts 3 residues ahead of the CDR3 end, with the missing end drawn from the germline J gene. The CDR3 consists of 14 residues. V lost 3 bases and J lost 2, with 11 bases in between.

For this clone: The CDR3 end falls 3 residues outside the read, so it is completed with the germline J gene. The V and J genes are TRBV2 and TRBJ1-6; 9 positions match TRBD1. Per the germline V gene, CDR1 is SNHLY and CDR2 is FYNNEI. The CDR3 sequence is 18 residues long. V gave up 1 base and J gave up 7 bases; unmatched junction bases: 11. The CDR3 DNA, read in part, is TGTGCCAGCAGTGAAGGACAGGTGGCGGGGACAGGGAATTCACCC. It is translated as CASSEGQVAGTGNSP. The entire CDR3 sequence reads CASSEGQVAGTGNSPLHF.

The CDR3 DNA, read in part, is TGTGCCAGCACTCCTAGTGGGGGGGATACG. It specifies CASTPSGGDT. The whole CDR3 sequence reads CASTPSGGDTQYF. The V and J genes are TRBV7-3 and TRBJ2-3; D possibly corresponds to TRBD2 (6 bases). The CDR3 is cut off 3 residues early in the read; its end comes from the germline J gene. CDR1 and CDR2 (germline): SGHTA, FQGTGA. The CDR3 loop spans 13 amino acids. Trimming shortened V by 7 bases and J by 6 bases, and 14 bases separated the two germline ends.

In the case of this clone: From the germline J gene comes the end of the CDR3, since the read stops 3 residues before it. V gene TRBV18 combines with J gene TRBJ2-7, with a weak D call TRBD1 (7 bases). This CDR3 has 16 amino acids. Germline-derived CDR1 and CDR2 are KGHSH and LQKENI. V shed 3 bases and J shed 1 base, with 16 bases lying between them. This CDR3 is CASSPQGGTLSYEQYF. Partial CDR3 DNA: TGTGCCAGCTCACCTCAGGGGGGAACCCTATCCTACGAG.

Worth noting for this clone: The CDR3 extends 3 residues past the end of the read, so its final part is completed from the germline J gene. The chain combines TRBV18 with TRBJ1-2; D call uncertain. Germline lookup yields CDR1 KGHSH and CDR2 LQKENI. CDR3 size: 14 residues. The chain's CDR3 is CASSLSSGKDTYTF. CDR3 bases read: TGTGCCAGCTCATTATCTAGCGGAAAAGATACC.

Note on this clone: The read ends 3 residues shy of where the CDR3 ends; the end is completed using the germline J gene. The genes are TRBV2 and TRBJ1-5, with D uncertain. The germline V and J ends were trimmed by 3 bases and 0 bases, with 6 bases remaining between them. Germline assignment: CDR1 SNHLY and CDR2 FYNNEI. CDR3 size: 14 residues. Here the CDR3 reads CASSEHTSNQPQHF. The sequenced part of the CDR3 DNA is TGTGCCAGCAGTGAGCACACTAGCAATCAGCCC.

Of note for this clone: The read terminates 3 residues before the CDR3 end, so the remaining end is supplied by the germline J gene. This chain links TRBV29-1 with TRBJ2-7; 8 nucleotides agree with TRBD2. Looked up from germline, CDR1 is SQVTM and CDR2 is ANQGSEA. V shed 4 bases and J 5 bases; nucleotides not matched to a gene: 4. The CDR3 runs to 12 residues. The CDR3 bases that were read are TGCAGCGTTGGGGGGCGGGGGGACGAG. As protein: CSVGGRGDE. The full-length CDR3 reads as CSVGGRGDEQYF.

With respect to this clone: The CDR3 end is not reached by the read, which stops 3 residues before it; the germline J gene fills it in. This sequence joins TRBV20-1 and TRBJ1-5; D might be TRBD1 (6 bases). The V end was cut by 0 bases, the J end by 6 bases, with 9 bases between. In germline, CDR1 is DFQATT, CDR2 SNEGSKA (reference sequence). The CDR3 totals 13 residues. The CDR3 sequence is CSARDTRGQPQHF. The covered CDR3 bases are TGCAGTGCTAGAGATACCAGGGGTCAGCCC.

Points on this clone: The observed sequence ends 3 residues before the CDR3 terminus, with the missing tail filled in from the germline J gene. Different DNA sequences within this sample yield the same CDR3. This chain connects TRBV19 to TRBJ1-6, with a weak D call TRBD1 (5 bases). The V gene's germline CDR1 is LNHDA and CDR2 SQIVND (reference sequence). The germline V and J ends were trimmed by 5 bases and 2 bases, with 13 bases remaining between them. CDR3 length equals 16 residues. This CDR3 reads CASSGPQGTYNSPLHF. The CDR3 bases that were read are TGTGCCAGTAGTGGCCCTCAGGGAACCTATAATTCACCC.

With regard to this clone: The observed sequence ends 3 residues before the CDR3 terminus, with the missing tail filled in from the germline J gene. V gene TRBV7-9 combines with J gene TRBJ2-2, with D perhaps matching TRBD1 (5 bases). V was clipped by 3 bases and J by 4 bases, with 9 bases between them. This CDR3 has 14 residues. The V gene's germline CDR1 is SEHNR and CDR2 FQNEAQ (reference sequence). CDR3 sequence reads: CASSFRQTTGELFF. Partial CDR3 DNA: TGTGCCAGCAGCTTTAGACAGACCACCGGGGAG.

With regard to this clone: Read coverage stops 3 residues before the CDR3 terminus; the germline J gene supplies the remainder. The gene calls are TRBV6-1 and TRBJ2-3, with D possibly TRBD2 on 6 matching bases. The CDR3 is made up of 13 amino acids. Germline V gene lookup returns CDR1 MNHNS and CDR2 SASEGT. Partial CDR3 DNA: TGTGCCAGCAGTGATGGGGGGAATCAGCCG. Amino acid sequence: CASSDGGNQP. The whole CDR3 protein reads CASSDGGNQPQYF.

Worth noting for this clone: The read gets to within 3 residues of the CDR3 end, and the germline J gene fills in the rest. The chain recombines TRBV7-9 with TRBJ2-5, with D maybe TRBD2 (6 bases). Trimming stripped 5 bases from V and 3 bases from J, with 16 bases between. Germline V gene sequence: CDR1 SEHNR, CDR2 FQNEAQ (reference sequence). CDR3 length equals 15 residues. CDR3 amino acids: CASSPIWDFKETQYF. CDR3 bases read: TGTGCCAGCAGCCCCATCTGGGACTTTAAAGAGACC. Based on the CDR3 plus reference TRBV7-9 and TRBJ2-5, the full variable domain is DTGVSQNPRHKITKRGQNVTFRCDPISEHNRLYWYRQTLGQGPEFLTYFQNEAQLEKSRLLSDRFSAERPKGSFSTLEIQRTEQGDSAMYLCASSPIWDFKETQYFGPGTRLLVL.

CDR3 bases read: TGCAGTGCTAGCGCGGGGCAGCTCGGAAGAGATACG. Translating it yields CSASAGQLGRDT. The CDR3 as a whole reads CSASAGQLGRDTQYF. The rearrangement joins TRBV20-1 to TRBJ2-3, with D possibly matching TRBD2 (6 bases). The read falls 3 residues short of the CDR3 end, and the missing part is taken from the germline J gene. The CDR3 contains 15 residues. Germline CDR1 DFQATT, CDR2 SNEGSKA (reference sequence). The ends were cut back, 3 bases at V and 5 bases at J, with 18 bases in the middle.

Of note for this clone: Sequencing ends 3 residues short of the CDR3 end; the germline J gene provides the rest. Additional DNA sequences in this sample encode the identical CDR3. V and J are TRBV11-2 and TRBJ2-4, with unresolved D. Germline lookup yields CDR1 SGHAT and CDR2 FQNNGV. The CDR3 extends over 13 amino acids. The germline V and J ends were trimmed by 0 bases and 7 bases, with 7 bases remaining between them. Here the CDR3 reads CASSLEPRNIQYF. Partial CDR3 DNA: TGTGCCAGCAGCTTAGAACCAAGGAACATT.

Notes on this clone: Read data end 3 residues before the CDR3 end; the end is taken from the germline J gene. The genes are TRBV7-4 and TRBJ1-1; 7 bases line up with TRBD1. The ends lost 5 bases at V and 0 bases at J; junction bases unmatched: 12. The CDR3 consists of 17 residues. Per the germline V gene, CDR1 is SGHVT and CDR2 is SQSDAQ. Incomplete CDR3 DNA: TGTGCCAGCAGCCTCCCCCCCGGACAGGATTTGAACACTGAA. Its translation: CASSLPPGQDLNTE. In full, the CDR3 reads CASSLPPGQDLNTEAFF. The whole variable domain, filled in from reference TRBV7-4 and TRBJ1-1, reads GAGVSQSPRYKVAKRGRDVALRCDSISGHVTLYWYRQTLGQGSEVLTYSQSDAQRDKSGRPSGRFSAERPERSVSTLKIQRTEQGDSAVYLCASSLPPGQDLNTEAFFGQGTRLTVV.

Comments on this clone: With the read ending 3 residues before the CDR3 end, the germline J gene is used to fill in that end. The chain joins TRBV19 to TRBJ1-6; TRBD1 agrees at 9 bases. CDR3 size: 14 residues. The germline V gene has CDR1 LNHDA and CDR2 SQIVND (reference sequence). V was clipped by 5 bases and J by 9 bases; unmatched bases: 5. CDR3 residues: CASSSRQGGSPLHF. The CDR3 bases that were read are TGTGCCAGTAGTTCCCGACAGGGGGGTTCACCC.

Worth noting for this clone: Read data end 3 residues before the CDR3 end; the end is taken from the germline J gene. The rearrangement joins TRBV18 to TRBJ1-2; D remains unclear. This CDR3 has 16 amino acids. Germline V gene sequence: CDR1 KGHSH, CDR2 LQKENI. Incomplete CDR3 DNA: TGTGCCAGCTCACCGACTAGCGGGATATCCTACAATGAC. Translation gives CASSPTSGISYND. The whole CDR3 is CASSPTSGISYNDYTF. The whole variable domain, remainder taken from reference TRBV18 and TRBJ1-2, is NAGVMQNPRHLVRRRGQEARLRCSPMKGHSHVYWYRQLPEEGLKFMVYLQKENIIDESGMPKERFSAEFPKEGPSILRIQQVVRGDSAAYFCASSPTSGISYNDYTFGSGTRLTVV.

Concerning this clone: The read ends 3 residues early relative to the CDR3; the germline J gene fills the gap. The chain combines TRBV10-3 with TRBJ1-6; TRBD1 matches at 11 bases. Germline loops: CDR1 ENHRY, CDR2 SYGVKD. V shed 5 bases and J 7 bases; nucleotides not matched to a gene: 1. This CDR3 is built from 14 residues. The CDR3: CAISRDRGNSPLHF. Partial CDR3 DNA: TGTGCCATCAGTCGGGACAGGGGGAATTCACCC.